This entry is about one TCR beta chain. The repertoire was sequenced with immunoSEQ multiplex PCR; TCRdb's copy has only in-frame clones and lacks some. The table has about 95,000 clones, approximately 89% seen once; the top ten hold roughly 0.9%. V gave up 3 bases and J gave up 10 bases, with 13 bases separating them. CDR1 and CDR2 (germline): LGHDT, YNNKEL (reference sequence). The CDR3 extends over 12 amino acids. This entry belongs to a study of control samples from healthy donors and cancer patients. This sequence was found in a woman aged 25-40 years in good health. Material: blood. V usage is TRBV3-1 (or the pseudogene TRBV3-2) and J usage is TRBJ2-7; D is undetermined. Written as DNA, the CDR3 is TGTGCCAGCAGCCAGACACAGAGAGGACAGTACTTC. It translates to CASSQTQRGQYF.